The source of this TCR beta chain is a study of T cells in Graves' hyperthyroidism and ophthalmopathy (dated by TCRdb to between 2018 and 2020). As for the study more broadly: To identify distinguishing TCR V-J signatures, a discovery cohort of 100 patients was used, comprising 40 to 45 with Graves' ophthalmopathy and 55 to 65 with stable Graves' hyperthyroidism. After sampling, hyperthyroidism patients received methimazole starting at 30 mg daily, and ophthalmopathy patients received high-dose intravenous methylprednisolone. The study also compared thyroid tissue and blood T-cell repertoires from about six Graves' hyperthyroidism patients. The paper reports TCR Vbeta CDR3 sequencing of approximately 140 peripheral blood samples: around 41 ophthalmopathy, approximately 74 hyperthyroidism and around 17 progressor patients. The 100 or so discovery patients were randomly split 7:3 into training and test sets. An independent validation cohort of fewer than 20 hyperthyroidism patients and some 15 patients who later progressed to ophthalmopathy tested prospective prediction of ophthalmopathy. What the work shows at the level of the full study, not this receptor alone: No statistical method was used to fix the sample size in advance, and group allocation was not hidden from the investigators. In validation, progression to ophthalmopathy was predicted by the model with nearly 71% sensitivity and 72% to 85% specificity, a median of approximately 6.5 months before onset. Blood samples also contained most of the expanded thyroid clonotypes (frequency above 0.001), which suggests that blood repertoires may reflect thyroid immune responses. Ophthalmopathy was separated from stable hyperthyroidism by a 13 V-J signature model, with approximately 89% sensitivity and roughly 81% specificity obtained in cross-validation and 80%/75% obtained in testing.

Amplification of TCR beta CDR3 regions was carried out from RNA transcripts. A first-round RT-PCR of the TCR CDR3 used the HTBI primer set with the Qiagen OneStep RT-PCR kit. The libraries were constructed in a second round of multiplex PCR and then size-selected and purified. Libraries were sequenced paired-end with 100 bp reads on an Illumina HiSeq2000. Concerning the study's data processing: Raw data were processed with SOAPnuke, discarding reads with adapters, uncalled bases, mean Phred below 15, or no exact constant-primer or identifier match. COPE v1.2.5 was used to merge the high-quality paired reads, and each unique nucleotide sequence was defined as a clonotype. MiTCR v1.1 was used to align the clonotypes against IMGT TRBV, TRBD and TRBJ reference segments. Analysis was restricted to V-J combinations with a frequency above 0.0001, which covered roughly 99% of repertoires. The TCS score was defined as F50 (clonal expansion) divided by E x V (chaos), with BLOSUM62-based TCRdist calculated between CDR3 peptides within each V-J. Welch's t-statistics and random forest reduced 500 to 550 V-J features to 10 to 15, which were used in a naive Bayes classifier (R e1071). The similarity between thyroid and blood repertoires was quantified using the Morisita-Horn index. TCRdb trimmed public reads at Q25 via fastp, called clones via MiXCR and kept in-frame beta chains. Each CDR3 protein appears once, grouped with its most common genes and DNA. What appears here as the V and J calls and clone size reflects TCRdb's work, not the paper's. This sample has 450,000 to 700,000 distinct CDR3 sequences in its table, and 35% to 55% of those were observed once. The ten largest clonotypes hold around 20% of the sample.

In its sample, this clonotype was seen many times. The clone's antigen remains unknown. Base qualities are not provided; no much larger clone lies one nucleotide away. There are 13 amino acids in the CDR3, from cysteine to phenylalanine inclusive. Kept here is only the CDR3 DNA, which spans 39 bases and is read in frame from base 1. V and J lose 8 bases and 3 bases, and a span of 14 bases separates them. Any patient with an uncontrolled infection, another autoimmune disease, pregnancy or lactation was excluded. Diagnoses were established on the basis of clinical symptoms, serum thyroxine and TRAb, thyroid ultrasound, and orbital computed tomography. Total RNA was extracted using Trizol reagent, and RNA quality was assessed on an Agilent 2100 Bioanalyzer.

The clonotype comes from an adult woman with Graves' disease, either hyperthyroidism or ophthalmopathy (not recorded which). The chain is made from TRBV12-3 or TRBV12-4 and TRBJ2-7, with TRBD2 tentatively as D gene (5 bases match). The sequenced sample consisted of peripheral blood or thyroid tissue (not recorded which). The DNA sequence is TGTGCCAGCCCTGAGGGCGACCACTACGAGCAGTACTTC. This yields the protein CASPEGDHYEQYF.